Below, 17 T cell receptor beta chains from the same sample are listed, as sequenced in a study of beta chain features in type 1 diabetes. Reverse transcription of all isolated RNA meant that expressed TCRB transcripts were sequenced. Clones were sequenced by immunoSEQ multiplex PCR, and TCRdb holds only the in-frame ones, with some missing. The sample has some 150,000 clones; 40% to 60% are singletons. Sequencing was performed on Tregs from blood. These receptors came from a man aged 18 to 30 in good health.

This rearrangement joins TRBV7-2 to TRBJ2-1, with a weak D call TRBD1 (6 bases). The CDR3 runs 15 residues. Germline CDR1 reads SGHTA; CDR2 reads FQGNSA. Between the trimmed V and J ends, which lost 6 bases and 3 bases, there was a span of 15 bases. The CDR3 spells CASRPGARVYNEQFF. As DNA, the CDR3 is TGTGCCAGCAGACCAGGGGCACGGGTCTACAATGAGCAGTTCTTC. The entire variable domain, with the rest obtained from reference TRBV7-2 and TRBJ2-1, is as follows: GAGVSQSPSNKVTEKGKDVELRCDPISGHTALYWYRQSLGQGLEFLIYFQGNSAPDKSGLPSDRFSAERTGGSVSTLTIQRTQQEDSAVYLCASRPGARVYNEQFFGPGTRLTVL.

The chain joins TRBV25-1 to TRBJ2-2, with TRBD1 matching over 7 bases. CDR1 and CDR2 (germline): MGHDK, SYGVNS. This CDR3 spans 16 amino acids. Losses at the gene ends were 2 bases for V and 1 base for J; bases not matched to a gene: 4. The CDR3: CASSEPQGVNTGELFF. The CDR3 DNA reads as TGTGCCAGCAGTGAACCCCAGGGGGTGAACACCGGGGAGCTGTTTTTT.

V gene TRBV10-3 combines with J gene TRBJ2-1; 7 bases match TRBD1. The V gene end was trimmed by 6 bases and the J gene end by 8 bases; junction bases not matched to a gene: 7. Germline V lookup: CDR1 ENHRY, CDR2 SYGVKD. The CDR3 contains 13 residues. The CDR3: CAISRQGTDEQFF. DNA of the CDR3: TGTGCCATCAGCCGACAGGGTACCGATGAGCAGTTCTTC.

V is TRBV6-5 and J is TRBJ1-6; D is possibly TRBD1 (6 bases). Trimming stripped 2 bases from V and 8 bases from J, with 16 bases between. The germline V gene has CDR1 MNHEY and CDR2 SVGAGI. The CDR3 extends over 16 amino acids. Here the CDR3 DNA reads TGTGCCAGCAGTTACCCGAAGGGCAGGGGTCATTCACCCCTCCACTTT. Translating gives CASSYPKGRGHSPLHF.

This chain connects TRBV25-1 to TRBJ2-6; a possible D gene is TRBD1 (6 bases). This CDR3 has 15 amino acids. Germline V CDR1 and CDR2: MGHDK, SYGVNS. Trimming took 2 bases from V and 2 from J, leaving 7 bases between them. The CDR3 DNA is TGTGCCAGCAGTGAAGAGGGGGCTGGGGCCAACGTCCTGACTTTC. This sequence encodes CASSEEGAGANVLTF.

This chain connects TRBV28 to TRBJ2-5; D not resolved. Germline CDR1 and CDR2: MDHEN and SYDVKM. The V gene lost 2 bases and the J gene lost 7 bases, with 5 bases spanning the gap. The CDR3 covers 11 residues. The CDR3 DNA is TGTGCCAGCAGTTTAGCGTGGACCCAGTACTTC. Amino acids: CASSLAWTQYF.

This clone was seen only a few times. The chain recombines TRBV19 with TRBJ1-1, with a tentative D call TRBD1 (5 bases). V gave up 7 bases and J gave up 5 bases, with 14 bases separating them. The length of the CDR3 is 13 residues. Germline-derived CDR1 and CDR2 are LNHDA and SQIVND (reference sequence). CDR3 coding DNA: TGTGCCAGTATCGGGGGGGAGAGGACTGAAGCTTTCTTT. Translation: CASIGGERTEAFF.

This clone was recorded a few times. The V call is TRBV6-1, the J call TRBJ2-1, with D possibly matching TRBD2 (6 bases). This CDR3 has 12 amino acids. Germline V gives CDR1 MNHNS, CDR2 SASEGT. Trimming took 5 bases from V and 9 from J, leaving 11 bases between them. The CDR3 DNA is TGTGCCAGCAGTTATCGGGGGATTGAGCAGTTCTTC. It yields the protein CASSYRGIEQFF.

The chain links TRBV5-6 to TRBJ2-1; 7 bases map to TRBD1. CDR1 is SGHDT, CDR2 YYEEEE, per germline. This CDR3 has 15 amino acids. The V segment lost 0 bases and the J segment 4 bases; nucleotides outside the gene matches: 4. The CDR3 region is CASSLARGPYNEQFF. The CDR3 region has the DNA TGTGCCAGCAGCTTGGCAAGGGGGCCTTACAATGAGCAGTTCTTC.

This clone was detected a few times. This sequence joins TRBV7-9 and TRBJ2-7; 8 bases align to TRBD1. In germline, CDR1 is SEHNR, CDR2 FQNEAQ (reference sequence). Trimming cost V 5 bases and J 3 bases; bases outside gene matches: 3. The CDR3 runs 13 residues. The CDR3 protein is CASSRQGFYEQYF. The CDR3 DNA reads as TGTGCCAGCAGCCGACAGGGGTTCTACGAGCAGTACTTC.

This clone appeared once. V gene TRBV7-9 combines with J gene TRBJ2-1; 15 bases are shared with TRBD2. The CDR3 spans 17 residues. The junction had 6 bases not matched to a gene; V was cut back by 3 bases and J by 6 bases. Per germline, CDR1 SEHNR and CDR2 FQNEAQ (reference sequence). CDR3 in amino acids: CASSFGLAGGQGNEQFF. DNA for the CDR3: TGTGCCAGCAGCTTCGGACTAGCGGGGGGGCAAGGCAATGAGCAGTTCTTC.

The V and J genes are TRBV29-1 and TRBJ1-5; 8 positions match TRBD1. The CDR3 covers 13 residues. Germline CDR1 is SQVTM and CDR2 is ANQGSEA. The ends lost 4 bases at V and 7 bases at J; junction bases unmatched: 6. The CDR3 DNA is TGCAGCGTTGGACAGGGGAGCGACCAGCCCCAGCATTTT. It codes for CSVGQGSDQPQHF.

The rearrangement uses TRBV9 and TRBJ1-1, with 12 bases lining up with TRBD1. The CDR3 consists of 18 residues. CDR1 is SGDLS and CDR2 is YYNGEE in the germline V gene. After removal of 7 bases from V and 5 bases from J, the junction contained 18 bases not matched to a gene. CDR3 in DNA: TGTGCCAGCGCAAGTGGGGGCGGGACAGGGGGCCGGTGGACTGAAGCTTTCTTT. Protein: CASASGGGTGGRWTEAFF.

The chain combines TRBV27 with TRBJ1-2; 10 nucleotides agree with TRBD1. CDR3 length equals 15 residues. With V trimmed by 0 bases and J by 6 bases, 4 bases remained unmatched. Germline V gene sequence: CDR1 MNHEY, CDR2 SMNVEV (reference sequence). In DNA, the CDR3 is TGTGCCAGCAGTTTATCGTCCGGGACAGGGGATGGCTACACCTTC. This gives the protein CASSLSSGTGDGYTF.

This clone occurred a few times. Here the CDR3 reads CSARDFSSYEQYF. DNA of the CDR3: TGCAGCGCAAGGGACTTTAGCTCCTACGAGCAGTACTTC. This chain joins TRBV29-1 and TRBJ2-7, with D perhaps matching TRBD2 (6 bases). V lost 7 bases and J 0 bases, leaving 13 bases between the germline ends. Germline values: CDR1 SQVTM, CDR2 ANQGSEA. This CDR3 has 13 residues.

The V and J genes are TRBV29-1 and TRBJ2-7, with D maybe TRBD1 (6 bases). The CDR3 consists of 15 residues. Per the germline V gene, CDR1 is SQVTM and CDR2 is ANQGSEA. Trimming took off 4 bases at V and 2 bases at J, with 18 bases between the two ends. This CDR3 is CSVALPPQGTYEQYF. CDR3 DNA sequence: TGCAGCGTTGCCCTACCCCCGCAGGGGACCTACGAGCAGTACTTC.

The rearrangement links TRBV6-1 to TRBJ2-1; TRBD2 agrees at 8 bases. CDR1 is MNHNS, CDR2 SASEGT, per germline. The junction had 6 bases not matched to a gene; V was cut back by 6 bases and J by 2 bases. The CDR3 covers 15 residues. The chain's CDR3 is CASRTLAATYNEQFF. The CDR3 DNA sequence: TGTGCCAGCAGGACACTAGCGGCCACCTACAATGAGCAGTTCTTC.